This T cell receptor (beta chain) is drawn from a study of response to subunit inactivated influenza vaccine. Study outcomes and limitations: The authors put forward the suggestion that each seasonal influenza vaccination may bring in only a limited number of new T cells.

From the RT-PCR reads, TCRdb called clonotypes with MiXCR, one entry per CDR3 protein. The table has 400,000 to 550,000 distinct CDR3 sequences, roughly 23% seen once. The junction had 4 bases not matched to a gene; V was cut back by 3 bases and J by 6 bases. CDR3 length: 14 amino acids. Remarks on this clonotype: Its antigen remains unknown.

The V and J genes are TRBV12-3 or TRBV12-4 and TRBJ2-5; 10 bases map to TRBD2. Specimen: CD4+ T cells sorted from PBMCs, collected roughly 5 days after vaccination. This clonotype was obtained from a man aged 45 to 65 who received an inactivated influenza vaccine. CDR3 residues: CASSLGLAQKTQYF. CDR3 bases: TGTGCCAGCAGTTTGGGACTAGCGCAAAAGACCCAGTACTTC.